Sequencing of this T cell receptor beta chain was carried out in a study of beta chain features in type 1 diabetes. This clone was picked up a small number of times. The antigen remains unidentified. The germline V gene encodes CDR1 SEHNR and CDR2 FQNEAQ (reference sequence). The length of the CDR3 is 13 residues. V lost 2 bases and J lost 5, with 9 bases in between. Reverse transcribing all isolated RNA meant expressed TCRB transcripts were sequenced. This table comes from immunoSEQ multiplex PCR, and its TCRdb copy is limited to in-frame clones, with some not included. The sample contains approximately 160,000 clones, around 63% of which appear only once. Study findings and constraints: High TCR expression in some cells could lead to their over-representation in cDNA sequencing. TCRB repertoires of naive, central memory and Treg cells appeared more similar among patients than among healthy donors. There was a moderate but significant shortening of TCRB CDR3s in all four CD4+ subsets of Type 1 diabetes patients.

Each of the CD4+ naive, central memory, regulatory and stem cell-like memory populations was sorted via CD45RO/CCR7/CD25/CD127/CD95/CD27. This TCR derives from a young man with type 1 diabetes. The sample was naive CD4+ T cells from blood. The rearrangement joins TRBV7-9 to TRBJ2-5; D ambiguous. CDR3 nucleotide sequence: TGTGCCAGCAGCTTAATGGTCGGGGAGACCCAGTACTTC. As protein: CASSLMVGETQYF.